What follows describes a single T cell receptor beta chain. Its antigen is still unknown. The sample is drawn from a study of shared clonotypes between healthy human individuals. Study-level points and caveats: The study sampled only blood, and tissue repertoires likely differ. Rarefaction indicated that sorted-subset sequencing remained incomplete although depth was large. In general, naive subsets displayed greater estimated richness than memory subsets did.

CD45RO-negative, CCR7-positively selected cells formed the naive CD8 fraction, excluding terminally differentiated effector memory CD45RA+ cells. CDR3 length equals 16 residues. V was trimmed by 5 bases and J by 3 bases, leaving 17 bases between them. Germline lookup yields CDR1 SGHAT and CDR2 FQDESV (reference sequence). Sorted-subset replicate PCRs used 200 ng of genomic DNA. This amount corresponded to approximately 30,000 T cell genomes. TCRdb's copy holds only in-frame clones and misses some; the assay was immunoSEQ multiplex PCR. Altogether roughly 890,000 clones are present, approximately 92% being singletons, with the ten largest covering less than 25%.

The receptor was derived from a man aged 25 to 45 in good health. V and J are TRBV11-1 and TRBJ2-1; D gene uncertain. Specimen: naive CD8+ T cells sorted from blood. CDR3 loop: CASSPTVPLDYNEQFF. The CDR3 coding sequence is TGTGCCAGCAGCCCGACGGTTCCCCTAGACTACAATGAGCAGTTCTTC.